Listed below are T cell receptor beta chains from one sample, sequenced in a study of T cell repertoires in cytomegalovirus infection. TCRdb reprocessed the reads with MiXCR, giving one entry per CDR3 protein. Of about 500,000 distinct CDR3 sequences in the sample, more than 30% were seen once. Their antigens are not known. Sequencing used cultured PBMCs, obtained from culture after CMV antigen stimulation. Every receptor here comes from a human donor in good health (CMV status not recorded). Some clones in this sample may be carry-over from other donors' samples. CDR3s include the opening cysteine and the closing phenylalanine or tryptophan. D genes are given only for firm matches. Clone size appears in some rows only: once, few, many, or a class for an expanded clone.

clone size: NA
J gene: TRBJ2-3
D gene: NA
CDR3 length: 16
V gene: TRBV7-2
CDR3 DNA: TGTGCCAGCAGCTTAGATTCCTGGAGGGCCACAGATACGCAGTATTTT
CDR3 protein: CASSLDSWRATDTQYF

clone size: NA
J gene: TRBJ1-2
D gene: TRBD1
CDR3 length: 17
V gene: TRBV7-9
CDR3 DNA: TGTGCCAGCAGCGGTGAACAGGGGGACGGTCTTGACTATGGCTACACCTTC
CDR3 protein: CASSGEQGDGLDYGYTF

clone size: few
J gene: TRBJ2-1
D gene: NA
CDR3 length: 12
V gene: TRBV7-2
CDR3 DNA: TGTGCCAGCAGGCCCGCCGCTGGTGAGCAGTTCTTC
CDR3 protein: CASRPAAGEQFF

clone size: few
J gene: TRBJ1-6
D gene: TRBD1
CDR3 length: 16
V gene: TRBV19
CDR3 DNA: TGTGCCAGTGGGATCCTCGGGACAGGCGGCAATTCACCCCTCCACTTT
CDR3 protein: CASGILGTGGNSPLHF

clone size: NA
J gene: TRBJ2-1
D gene: TRBD2
CDR3 length: 14
V gene: TRBV20-1
CDR3 DNA: TGCAGTGCTTTCGGGACTAGCGGGAGAAATGAGCAGTTCTTC
CDR3 protein: CSAFGTSGRNEQFF

clone size: NA
J gene: TRBJ2-2
D gene: TRBD2
CDR3 length: 18
V gene: TRBV18
CDR3 DNA: TGTGCCAGCTCACGGGTCCTACTAGCGGGAGTGAAGGCCGGGGAGCTGTTTTTT
CDR3 protein: CASSRVLLAGVKAGELFF

clone size: many
J gene: TRBJ1-6
D gene: NA
CDR3 length: 14
V gene: TRBV9
CDR3 DNA: TGTGCCAGCAGCGTAGGGGTACTCGGATCACCCCTCCACTTT
CDR3 protein: CASSVGVLGSPLHF

clone size: NA
J gene: TRBJ1-3
D gene: NA
CDR3 length: 14
V gene: TRBV20-1
CDR3 DNA: TGCAGTGCCCCGGGGACCCCCGGACGAAACACCATATATTTT
CDR3 protein: CSAPGTPGRNTIYF

clone size: few
J gene: TRBJ2-2
D gene: NA
CDR3 length: 13
V gene: TRBV19
CDR3 DNA: TGTGCCAGTAGTATCGGGAACACCGGGGAGCTGTTTTTT
CDR3 protein: CASSIGNTGELFF

clone size: few
J gene: TRBJ2-7
D gene: NA
CDR3 length: 15
V gene: TRBV6-6
CDR3 DNA: TGTGCCAGCAGTTACTCAGTGACTAGCTCCTACGAGCAGTACTTC
CDR3 protein: CASSYSVTSSYEQYF

clone size: NA
J gene: TRBJ1-6
D gene: TRBD1
CDR3 length: 17
V gene: TRBV18
CDR3 DNA: TGTGCCAGCTCATCACCGGGACAGGGGCCTTATAATTCACCCCTCCACTTT
CDR3 protein: CASSSPGQGPYNSPLHF

clone size: NA
J gene: TRBJ1-4
D gene: TRBD1
CDR3 length: 18
V gene: TRBV7-9
CDR3 DNA: TGTGCCAGCAGCCGAGTTGGGGGACAGGGGTTAACTAATGAAAAACTGTTTTTT
CDR3 protein: CASSRVGGQGLTNEKLFF

clone size: many
J gene: TRBJ1-1
D gene: TRBD1
CDR3 length: 17
V gene: TRBV28
CDR3 DNA: TGTGCCAGCAGCGACGGACAGGGAGTTTCACACCCCTTGACGCCTTTCTTT
CDR3 protein: CASSDGQGVSHPLTPFF

clone size: few
J gene: TRBJ1-2
D gene: TRBD1
CDR3 length: 14
V gene: TRBV12-3/TRBV12-4
CDR3 DNA: TGTGCCAGCAGCTCTCGGACAGGGGGAAACGGCTACACCTTC
CDR3 protein: CASSSRTGGNGYTF

clone size: NA
J gene: TRBJ1-4
D gene: TRBD1
CDR3 length: 16
V gene: TRBV6-8
CDR3 DNA: TGTGCCAGCAGTCGAGTGGGGGACAGGGGAGGAGAAAAACTGTTTTTT
CDR3 protein: CASSRVGDRGGEKLFF

clone size: few
J gene: TRBJ1-5
D gene: NA
CDR3 length: 13
V gene: TRBV6-1
CDR3 DNA: TGTGCCAGCAGTGAAGGGAATGGACAGCCCCAGCATTTT
CDR3 protein: CASSEGNGQPQHF

clone size: few
J gene: TRBJ1-1
D gene: NA
CDR3 length: 18
V gene: TRBV4-3
CDR3 DNA: TGCGCCAGCAGCCACCGATTGGGGGGCGGGTTGAGTTTTGCTGAAGCTTTCTTT
CDR3 protein: CASSHRLGGGLSFAEAFF

clone size: few
J gene: TRBJ2-1
D gene: NA
CDR3 length: 17
V gene: TRBV27
CDR3 DNA: TGTGCCAGCAGTTTATTCAGTGTACTGGCTAGCTCCGGTGAGCAGTTCTTC
CDR3 protein: CASSLFSVLASSGEQFF

clone size: NA
J gene: TRBJ2-1
D gene: NA
CDR3 length: 12
V gene: TRBV28
CDR3 DNA: TGTGCCAGCAGCACTACCTGGGGTGAGCAGTTCTTC
CDR3 protein: CASSTTWGEQFF

clone size: NA
J gene: TRBJ2-1
D gene: NA
CDR3 length: 18
V gene: TRBV6-2/TRBV6-3
CDR3 DNA: TGTGCCAGCAGGGAAAAACTCTTAGGGCTAACTATAGGCAATGAGCAGTTCTTC
CDR3 protein: CASREKLLGLTIGNEQFF

clone size: NA
J gene: TRBJ2-2
D gene: NA
CDR3 length: 14
V gene: TRBV19
CDR3 DNA: TGTGCCAGTAGTATAGCCAGGAACACCGGGGAGCTGTTTTTT
CDR3 protein: CASSIARNTGELFF

clone size: NA
J gene: TRBJ1-1
D gene: TRBD1
CDR3 length: 15
V gene: TRBV28
CDR3 DNA: TGTGCCAGCAGTTTCCCTGACCGACAGGGGTCTGAAGCTTTCTTT
CDR3 protein: CASSFPDRQGSEAFF

clone size: few
J gene: TRBJ2-3
D gene: TRBD2
CDR3 length: 22
V gene: TRBV2
CDR3 DNA: TGTGCCAGCAGTGCATCGGGCCCGAGGAGGACTAGCGGTGAGCCTGCGGGAGATACGCAGTATTTT
CDR3 protein: CASSASGPRRTSGEPAGDTQYF

clone size: few
J gene: TRBJ1-1
D gene: NA
CDR3 length: 12
V gene: TRBV11-2
CDR3 DNA: TGTGCCAGCAAACGGCAGAACACTGAAGCTTTCTTT
CDR3 protein: CASKRQNTEAFF

clone size: NA
J gene: TRBJ2-1
D gene: TRBD2
CDR3 length: 17
V gene: TRBV18
CDR3 DNA: TGTGCCAGCTCACCAATTACTGGGACTAGCTCCCACAATGAGCAGTTCTTC
CDR3 protein: CASSPITGTSSHNEQFF

clone size: NA
J gene: TRBJ2-1
D gene: TRBD2
CDR3 length: 15
V gene: TRBV7-4
CDR3 DNA: TGTGCCAGCAGCAAGACTAGCGGGAGGAACAATGAGCAGTTCTTC
CDR3 protein: CASSKTSGRNNEQFF